Below are 25 T cell receptor beta chains sequenced from a single sample in a study of blood T cell repertoires in COVID-19. Sequencing was performed with immunoSEQ multiplex PCR; in TCRdb, only in-frame clones are kept and a portion is missing. The repertoire holds around 36,000 clones, with more than 75% as singletons. The sample consisted of peripheral blood. The receptors originated from a man older than 75 with active or convalescent COVID-19.

The rearrangement links TRBV24-1 to TRBJ2-3; 12 nucleotides align to TRBD2. Germline values: CDR1 KGHDR, CDR2 SFDVKD. With 10 bases clipped from V and 3 bases from J, the junction kept 1 base outside the gene matches. The CDR3 is 13 residues long. CDR3 sequence (DNA): TGTGCCACGACTAGCGGGAGAACAGATACGCAGTATTTT. Its protein is CATTSGRTDTQYF.

This chain connects TRBV12-5 to TRBJ2-3, with TRBD1 matching 9 bases. Per germline, CDR1 LGHNT and CDR2 FRNRAP. The ends lost 2 bases at V and 0 bases at J; junction bases unmatched: 6. This CDR3 region has 17 residues. This CDR3 is CASGLPAQGASTDTQYF. CDR3 DNA: TGTGCTAGTGGTTTGCCTGCACAGGGGGCGAGCACAGATACGCAGTATTTT.

The J gene is TRBJ2-5, the V gene TRBV27, with 8 bases matching TRBD1. The germline V gene encodes CDR1 MNHEY and CDR2 SMNVEV (reference sequence). The CDR3 runs 16 residues. V lost 0 bases and J lost 4; bases outside the gene matches: 7. The CDR3 sequence is CASSLSYGQGVETQYF. The CDR3, as DNA: TGTGCCAGCAGTTTATCTTACGGACAGGGAGTAGAGACCCAGTACTTC.

The chain links TRBV6-5 to TRBJ2-1; 7 bases fit TRBD2. This CDR3 has 14 amino acids. Germline trimming cut 0 bases from V and 5 bases from J; bases unmatched to any gene: 1. Germline CDR1 is MNHEY and CDR2 is SVGAGI. The CDR3 nucleotides are TGTGCCAGCAGTTACTCCGGGGGGAACAATGAGCAGTTCTTC. Translation: CASSYSGGNNEQFF.

The chain couples TRBV7-8 to TRBJ1-5; D gene unclear. CDR3 length: 13 amino acids. V shed 2 bases and J shed 7 bases, with 9 bases lying between them. Germline V gives CDR1 SGHVS, CDR2 FQNEAQ. CDR3 nucleotide sequence: TGTGCCAGCAGCTTATGGGTGGAGCAGCCCCAGCATTTT. Translated, it gives CASSLWVEQPQHF.

This clone was detected only a few times. The chain recombines TRBV5-1 with TRBJ2-2, with 10 bases fitting TRBD2. The V gene end was trimmed by 0 bases and the J gene end by 13 bases; junction bases not matched to a gene: 6. CDR3 length equals 14 residues. Germline V lookup: CDR1 SGHRS, CDR2 YFSETQ. The CDR3 sequence: CASSLEREGRVLFF. CDR3 nucleotides: TGCGCCAGCAGCTTGGAGCGGGAGGGCCGAGTGCTGTTTTTT.

The V call is TRBV19, the J call TRBJ2-4, with a possible D match to TRBD1 (5 bases). V lost 1 base and J lost 2, with 12 bases in between. Per the germline V gene, CDR1 is LNHDA and CDR2 is SQIVND (reference sequence). This CDR3 comprises 16 residues. CDR3 residues: CASSIGKGISKNIQYF. For the CDR3, the DNA is TGTGCCAGTAGTATAGGGAAGGGGATCTCCAAAAACATTCAGTACTTC.

The rearrangement joins TRBV27 to TRBJ1-6; 7 positions agree with TRBD1. Germline loops: CDR1 MNHEY, CDR2 SMNVEV (reference sequence). The CDR3 covers 15 residues. V shed 5 bases and J 7 bases; nucleotides not matched to a gene: 8. The CDR3 DNA sequence: TGTGCCAGCAGTCTCAGACAGGGTTCGAATTCACCCCTCCACTTT. This encodes CASSLRQGSNSPLHF.

The chain links TRBV9 to TRBJ2-7; the match to TRBD2 covers 8 bases. This CDR3 comprises 13 residues. Germline V lookup: CDR1 SGDLS, CDR2 YYNGEE. Trimming cost V 4 bases and J 3 bases; bases outside gene matches: 3. CDR3 sequence reads: CASSPGGRYEQYF. CDR3 nucleotides: TGTGCCAGCAGCCCGGGGGGGCGCTACGAGCAGTACTTC.

This clone occurred once. V is TRBV24-1 and J is TRBJ1-1; D might be TRBD1 (6 bases). The CDR3 consists of 14 residues. Per germline, CDR1 KGHDR and CDR2 SFDVKD. Trimming cost V 7 bases and J 4 bases, with 15 bases left between them. In nucleotides, the CDR3 is TGTGCCACCAGGCAGGGGATAGAGGGCACTGAAGCTTTCTTT. It codes for CATRQGIEGTEAFF.

J is TRBJ2-7 and V is TRBV5-4; a possible D gene is TRBD1 (6 bases). Trimming removed 2 bases from V and 0 bases from J, with 12 bases in between. The CDR3 is 15 residues long. CDR1 is SGHNT, CDR2 YYREEE, per germline (reference sequence). This chain's CDR3 is CASSLPGQSSYEQYF. The CDR3 DNA reads TGTGCCAGCAGCTTACCGGGACAAAGCTCCTACGAGCAGTACTTC.

V is TRBV11-2 and J is TRBJ2-2, with 9 positions matching TRBD2. Germline values: CDR1 SGHAT, CDR2 FQNNGV. This CDR3 spans 15 amino acids. Trimming took 2 bases from V and 4 from J; bases not matched to a gene: 2. The CDR3 region is CASSLSSGGTGELFF. CDR3 nucleotide sequence: TGTGCCAGCAGCTTAAGTAGCGGGGGCACCGGGGAGCTGTTTTTT.

This clone was found a few times. The chain joins TRBV19 to TRBJ2-1; 8 bases line up with TRBD2. The CDR3 has 14 residues. Unmatched junction bases numbered 3, after V lost 6 bases and J lost 2 bases. Germline CDR1 is LNHDA and CDR2 is SQIVND (reference sequence). The CDR3 DNA is TGTGCCAGTAGAACTAGCGGAACCTACAATGAGCAGTTCTTC. Its protein is CASRTSGTYNEQFF.

CDR3: CASSSRTGGTYGYTF. The DNA for the CDR3 is TGTGCCAGCAGTTCCCGGACAGGGGGGACCTATGGCTACACCTTC. The chain uses TRBV6-6 and TRBJ1-2, with TRBD1 identical over 10 bases. The CDR3 covers 15 residues. Per the germline V gene, CDR1 is MNHNY and CDR2 is SVGAGI (reference sequence). Losses at the gene ends were 4 bases for V and 4 bases for J; bases not matched to a gene: 6.

The chain couples TRBV4-1 to TRBJ2-7, with 8 bases fitting TRBD2. V gave up 1 base and J gave up 3 bases; unmatched junction bases: 5. This CDR3 spans 15 amino acids. Germline V gene sequence: CDR1 MGHRA, CDR2 YSYEKL. CDR3 in DNA: TGCGCCAGCAGCCAAGCGCACAGCGGGAGCTACGAGCAGTACTTC. It specifies CASSQAHSGSYEQYF.

The chain combines TRBV24-1 with TRBJ2-1; D is possibly TRBD2 (6 bases). Germline CDR1 KGHDR, CDR2 SFDVKD. V lost 10 bases and J lost 6, with 18 bases in between. This CDR3 contains 14 residues. CDR3 nucleotide sequence: TGTGCCACTTCAGTTGGGCACGGGGGCAATGAGCAGTTCTTC. It yields the protein CATSVGHGGNEQFF.

This sequence joins TRBV5-1 and TRBJ2-1, with 8 bases identical to TRBD2. The CDR3 is 17 residues long. Germline assignment: CDR1 SGHRS and CDR2 YFSETQ. V lost 0 bases to trimming and J lost 3 bases; unmatched junction nucleotides: 8. The chain's CDR3 is CASSLDGLAGLYNEQFF. As DNA, the CDR3 is TGCGCCAGCAGCTTGGACGGGCTAGCGGGCCTCTACAATGAGCAGTTCTTC.

The rearrangement joins TRBV28 to TRBJ1-2; 7 bases are a match to TRBD1. Germline CDR1 reads MDHEN; CDR2 reads SYDVKM. This CDR3 is built from 13 residues. J was trimmed by 4 bases and V by 6 bases; bases with no gene match: 5. The DNA of the CDR3 is TGTGCCAGCAGCTCGGACAGGCTCTATGGCTACACCTTC. Its translation is CASSSDRLYGYTF.

The chain joins TRBV11-2 to TRBJ2-5; D uncertain. Trimming cost V 0 bases and J 5 bases, with 7 bases left between them. The CDR3 totals 13 residues. Germline CDR1 is SGHAT and CDR2 is FQNNGV. The CDR3 DNA follows: TGTGCCAGCAGCTTAGATCCGTATGAGACCCAGTACTTC. Translating it yields CASSLDPYETQYF.

The V call is TRBV7-2, the J call TRBJ1-2, with 10 bases that match TRBD1. This CDR3 is 16 amino acids long. Losses at the gene ends were 5 bases for V and 7 bases for J; bases not matched to a gene: 13. Germline CDR1 reads SGHTA; CDR2 reads FQGNSA. The CDR3 sequence: CASSVKNRDRGSGYTF. The CDR3 region has the DNA TGTGCCAGCAGCGTTAAGAACCGGGACAGGGGTTCTGGCTACACCTTC.

This clone has a handful of counts. The V call is TRBV4-3, the J call TRBJ2-1, with TRBD2 matching 7 bases. CDR3 length: 15 residues. CDR1 and CDR2 from the germline V gene are LGHNA and YSLEER. V gave up 1 base and J gave up 10 bases; unmatched junction bases: 10. This chain's CDR3 is CASSQGGSGVREQFF. The CDR3 coding sequence is TGCGCCAGCAGCCAAGGCGGGAGCGGGGTTAGGGAGCAGTTCTTC.

This clone was recorded once. This sequence joins TRBV19 and TRBJ1-5; D gene ambiguous. Between the trimmed V and J ends, which lost 1 base and 3 bases, there was a span of 13 bases. CDR3 size: 16 residues. The germline V gene has CDR1 LNHDA and CDR2 SQIVND (reference sequence). The CDR3 loop is CASSIGANKYNQPQHF. CDR3 nucleotide sequence: TGTGCCAGTAGTATAGGGGCAAACAAATACAATCAGCCCCAGCATTTT.

The chain employs TRBV9 and TRBJ2-7; the match to TRBD2 covers 11 bases. CDR3 length: 15 residues. The V segment lost 1 base and the J segment 2 bases; nucleotides outside the gene matches: 2. Looked up from germline, CDR1 is SGDLS and CDR2 is YYNGEE. CDR3 protein: CASSVLAGGAYEQYF. As DNA, the CDR3 is TGTGCCAGCAGCGTACTAGCGGGAGGCGCCTACGAGCAGTACTTC.

This CDR3 is CASNRDSGQPQHF. The CDR3 nucleotides read TGTGCCAGCAACCGGGACTCAGGTCAGCCCCAGCATTTT. The rearrangement uses TRBV7-9 and TRBJ1-5; TRBD1 might be the D (5 bases). Germline V gene lookup returns CDR1 SEHNR and CDR2 FQNEAQ (reference sequence). The CDR3 has 13 residues. The V and J ends lost 7 bases and 6 bases respectively, with 13 bases between them.

The gene calls are TRBV4-3 and TRBJ2-5; TRBD2 is a possible D gene (5 bases). The CDR3 length is 13 residues. In germline, CDR1 is LGHNA, CDR2 YSLEER. Trimming removed 2 bases at V and 5 bases at J, with 9 bases between. DNA for the CDR3: TGCGCCAGCAGCCAAAGGGAGCGGGAGACCCAGTACTTC. This gives the protein CASSQRERETQYF.